This TCR beta chain stems from a study of T cells in Graves' hyperthyroidism and ophthalmopathy. Patients aged 18 to 65 had newly diagnosed hyperthyroidism lasting under 2 months. Patients having uncontrolled infection, another autoimmune disease, pregnancy or lactation were not included. From more than 9.5 ml of fresh peripheral blood, PBMCs were isolated. Amplification of TCR beta CDR3 regions was performed using RNA transcripts as template. With the HTBI primer set, the TCR CDR3 went through a first round of RT-PCR. TCRdb re-called the multiplex PCR reads with MiXCR, one entry per CDR3 protein. Seen here are about 350,000 distinct CDR3 sequences, approximately 18% observed once, and the top ten hold around 35%. The receptor was derived from a woman aged 25 to 39 with Graves' hyperthyroidism that later progressed to Graves' ophthalmopathy. Input material: blood.

In DNA, the CDR3 is TGTGCCACCTGCATTTTTGGCGGGGGGGCCACAGATACGCAGTATTTT. It translates to CATCIFGGGATDTQYF. The chain couples TRBV12-3 or TRBV12-4 to TRBJ2-3, with 9 bases lining up with TRBD2. With 10 bases clipped from V and 2 bases from J, the junction kept 13 bases outside the gene matches. This CDR3 contains 16 residues.